The 5 T cell receptor beta chains below all came from one sample that was sequenced in a study of blood T cell repertoires in COVID-19 (TCRdb year 2020). Library preparation employed the immunoSEQ multiplex PCR assay. As stored in TCRdb, this immuneACCESS dataset retains in-frame rearrangements with V and J assigned. A fraction of the clones does not appear; measured against another copy, unresolved V genes explain less than half of the discrepancy, and the remainder lacks a known reason. This sample is represented by 250,000 to 350,000 clones; approximately 88% of them were singletons. Jointly, the top ten make up just under 7% of the sample. The sample was peripheral blood. The receptors were sampled from a young woman who had recovered from COVID-19.

This clone occurred once. The chain combines TRBV19 with TRBJ1-1; D is undetermined. Trimming took off 6 bases at V and 1 base at J, with 12 bases between the two ends. Germline V CDR1 and CDR2: LNHDA, SQIVND (reference sequence). This CDR3 spans 14 amino acids. CDR3 loop: CASSPASGNTEAFF. CDR3 DNA sequence: TGTGCCAGTAGCCCCGCATCAGGGAACACTGAAGCTTTCTTT. Full variable domain (remainder filled in from reference TRBV19 and TRBJ1-1): DGGITQSPKYLFRKEGQNVTLSCEQNLNHDAMYWYRQDPGQGLRLIYYSQIVNDFQKGDIAEGYSVSREKKESFPLTVTSAQKNPTAFYLCASSPASGNTEAFFGQGTRLTVV.

Here the CDR3 DNA reads TGTGCCACCAAGTTCCGGCAGGGTGACAATGAGCAGTTCTTC. This codes for CATKFRQGDNEQFF. V and J are TRBV6-4 and TRBJ2-1; TRBD1 is a possible D gene (5 bases). V was shortened by 10 bases and J by 5 bases, with 18 bases between the two germline ends. This CDR3 contains 14 residues. CDR1 and CDR2 from the germline V gene are MRHNA and SNTAGT.

J is TRBJ1-2 and V is TRBV7-9, with D possibly TRBD1 on 5 matching bases. The CDR3 runs 12 residues. Trimming took 6 bases from V and 3 from J, leaving 8 bases between them. The germline gives CDR1 SEHNR, CDR2 FQNEAQ (reference sequence). This CDR3 reads CASRPRDYGYTF. The DNA for the CDR3 is TGTGCCAGCAGGCCCAGGGACTATGGCTACACCTTC. Variable domain in full (rest from reference TRBV7-9 and TRBJ1-2): DTGVSQNPRHKITKRGQNVTFRCDPISEHNRLYWYRQTLGQGPEFLTYFQNEAQLEKSRLLSDRFSAERPKGSFSTLEIQRTEQGDSAMYLCASRPRDYGYTFGSGTRLTVV.

The CDR3 protein is CASSLGLAGSSADTQYF. The CDR3 DNA reads as TGCGCCAGCAGCTTGGGACTAGCGGGGAGTAGCGCAGATACGCAGTATTTT. V and J are TRBV5-1 and TRBJ2-3, with 11 bases identical to TRBD2. The CDR3 extends over 17 amino acids. The V and J ends lost 0 bases and 4 bases, in that order; junction bases with no gene match: 7. CDR1 SGHRS and CDR2 YFSETQ come from the germline V gene.

The V gene is TRBV19, the J gene TRBJ1-2, with 10 bases lining up with TRBD1. With 3 bases clipped from V and 7 bases from J, the junction kept 14 bases outside the gene matches. The CDR3 totals 17 residues. Germline assignment: CDR1 LNHDA and CDR2 SQIVND (reference sequence). The CDR3 sequence: CASSITGTGALPGGYTF. The CDR3, as DNA: TGTGCCAGTAGTATCACCGGGACAGGGGCCCTCCCTGGTGGCTACACCTTC. Drawing the rest from reference TRBV19 and TRBJ1-2, the complete variable domain is DGGITQSPKYLFRKEGQNVTLSCEQNLNHDAMYWYRQDPGQGLRLIYYSQIVNDFQKGDIAEGYSVSREKKESFPLTVTSAQKNPTAFYLCASSITGTGALPGGYTFGSGTRLTVV.